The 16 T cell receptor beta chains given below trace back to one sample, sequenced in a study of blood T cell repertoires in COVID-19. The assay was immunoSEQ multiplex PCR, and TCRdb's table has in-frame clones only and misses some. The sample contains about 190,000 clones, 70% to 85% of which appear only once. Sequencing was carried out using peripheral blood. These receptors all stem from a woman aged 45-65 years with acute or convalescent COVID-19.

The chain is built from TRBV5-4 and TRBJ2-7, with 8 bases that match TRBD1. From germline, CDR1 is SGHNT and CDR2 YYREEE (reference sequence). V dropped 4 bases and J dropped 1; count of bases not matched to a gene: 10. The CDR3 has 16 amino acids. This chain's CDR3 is CASSRPGTGSSYEQYF. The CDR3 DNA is TGTGCCAGCAGCCGACCCGGGACAGGATCTTCCTACGAGCAGTACTTC.

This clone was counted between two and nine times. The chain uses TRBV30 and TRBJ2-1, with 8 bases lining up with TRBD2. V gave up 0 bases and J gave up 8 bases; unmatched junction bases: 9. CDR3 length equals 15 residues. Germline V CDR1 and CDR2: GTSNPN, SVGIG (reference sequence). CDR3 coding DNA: TGTGCCTGGAGTGTACGAAGCGGGAGCAAGGATGAGCAGTTCTTC. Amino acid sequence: CAWSVRSGSKDEQFF.

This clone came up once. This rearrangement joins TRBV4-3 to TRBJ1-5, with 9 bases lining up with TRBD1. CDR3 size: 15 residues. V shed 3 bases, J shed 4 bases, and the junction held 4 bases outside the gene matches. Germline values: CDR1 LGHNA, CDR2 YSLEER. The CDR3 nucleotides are TGCGCCAGCAGCCAGGACAGGGGTGCGAATCAGCCCCAGCATTTT. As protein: CASSQDRGANQPQHF.

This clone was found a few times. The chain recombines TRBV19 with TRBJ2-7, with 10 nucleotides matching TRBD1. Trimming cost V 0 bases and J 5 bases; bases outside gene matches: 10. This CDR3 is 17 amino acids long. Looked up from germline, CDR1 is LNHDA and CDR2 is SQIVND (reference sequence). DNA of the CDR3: TGTGCCAGTAGTATAGATCTTTCGACCGGGACAGGGGACGAGCAGTACTTC. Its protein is CASSIDLSTGTGDEQYF. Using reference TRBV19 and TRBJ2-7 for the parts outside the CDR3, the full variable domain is DGGITQSPKYLFRKEGQNVTLSCEQNLNHDAMYWYRQDPGQGLRLIYYSQIVNDFQKGDIAEGYSVSREKKESFPLTVTSAQKNPTAFYLCASSIDLSTGTGDEQYFGPGTRLTVT.

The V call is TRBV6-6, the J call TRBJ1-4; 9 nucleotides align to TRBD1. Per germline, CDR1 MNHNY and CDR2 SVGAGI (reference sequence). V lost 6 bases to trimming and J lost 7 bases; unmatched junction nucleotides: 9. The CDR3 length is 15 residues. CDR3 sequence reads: CASSLTGGKSEKLFF. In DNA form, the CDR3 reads TGTGCCAGCAGCCTCACAGGGGGCAAGAGTGAAAAACTGTTTTTT.

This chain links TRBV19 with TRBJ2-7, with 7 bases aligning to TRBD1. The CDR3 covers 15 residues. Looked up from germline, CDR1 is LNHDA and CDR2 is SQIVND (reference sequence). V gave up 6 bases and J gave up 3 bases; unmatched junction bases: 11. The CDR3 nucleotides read TGTGCCAGTAGATCCCTCCGGGACAGACACTACGAGCAGTACTTC. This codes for CASRSLRDRHYEQYF. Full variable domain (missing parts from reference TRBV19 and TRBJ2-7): DGGITQSPKYLFRKEGQNVTLSCEQNLNHDAMYWYRQDPGQGLRLIYYSQIVNDFQKGDIAEGYSVSREKKESFPLTVTSAQKNPTAFYLCASRSLRDRHYEQYFGPGTRLTVT.

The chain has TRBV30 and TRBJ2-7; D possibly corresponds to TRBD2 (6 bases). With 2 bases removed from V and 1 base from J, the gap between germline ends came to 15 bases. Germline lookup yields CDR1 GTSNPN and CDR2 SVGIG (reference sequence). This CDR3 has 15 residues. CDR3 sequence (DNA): TGTGCCTGGAGTACCGACACGGCGGGATCCTACGAGCAGTACTTC. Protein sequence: CAWSTDTAGSYEQYF. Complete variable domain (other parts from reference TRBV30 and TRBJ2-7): SQTIHQWPATLVQPVGSPLSLECTVEGTSNPNLYWYRQAAGRGLQLLFYSVGIGQISSEVPQNLSASRPQDRQFILSSKKLLLSDSGFYLCAWSTDTAGSYEQYFGPGTRLTVT.

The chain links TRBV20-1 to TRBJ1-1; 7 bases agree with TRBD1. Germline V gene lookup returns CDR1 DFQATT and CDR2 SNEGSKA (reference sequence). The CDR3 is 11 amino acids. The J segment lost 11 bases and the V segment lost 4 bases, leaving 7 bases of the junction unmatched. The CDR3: CSATGGGGAFF. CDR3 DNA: TGCAGTGCTACAGGGGGAGGTGGCGCTTTCTTT.

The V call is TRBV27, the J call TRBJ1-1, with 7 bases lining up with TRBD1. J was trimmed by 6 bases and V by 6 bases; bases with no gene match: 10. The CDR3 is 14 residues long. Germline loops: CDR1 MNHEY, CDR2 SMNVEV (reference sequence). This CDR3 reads CASRSSDRRAEAFF. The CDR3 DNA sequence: TGTGCCAGCAGATCTTCGGACAGGCGCGCTGAAGCTTTCTTT.

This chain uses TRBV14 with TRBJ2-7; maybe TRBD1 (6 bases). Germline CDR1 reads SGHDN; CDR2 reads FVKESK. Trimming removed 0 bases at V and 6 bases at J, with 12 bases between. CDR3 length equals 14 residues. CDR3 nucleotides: TGTGCCAGCAGCCAAGAACTGGGACATAGCGAGCAGTACTTC. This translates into CASSQELGHSEQYF.

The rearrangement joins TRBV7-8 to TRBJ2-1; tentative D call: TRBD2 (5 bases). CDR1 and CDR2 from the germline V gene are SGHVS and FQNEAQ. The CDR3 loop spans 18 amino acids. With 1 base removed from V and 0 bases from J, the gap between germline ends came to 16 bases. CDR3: CASSLGPIGSPSYNEQFF. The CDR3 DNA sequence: TGTGCCAGCAGCTTAGGTCCTATAGGGAGCCCCTCCTACAATGAGCAGTTCTTC.

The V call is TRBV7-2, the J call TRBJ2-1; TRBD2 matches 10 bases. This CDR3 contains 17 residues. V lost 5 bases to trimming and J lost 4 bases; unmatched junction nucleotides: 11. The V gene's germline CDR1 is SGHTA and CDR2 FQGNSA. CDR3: CASSLAGTSAGYNEQFF. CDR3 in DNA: TGTGCCAGCAGCCTGGCCGGGACTAGCGCGGGATACAATGAGCAGTTCTTC.

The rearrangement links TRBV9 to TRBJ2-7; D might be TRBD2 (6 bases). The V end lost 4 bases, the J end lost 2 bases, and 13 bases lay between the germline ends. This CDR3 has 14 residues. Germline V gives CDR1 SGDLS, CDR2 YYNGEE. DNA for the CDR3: TGTGCCAGCAGCCTCTCTTGGGGGGCCTACGAGCAGTACTTC. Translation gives CASSLSWGAYEQYF. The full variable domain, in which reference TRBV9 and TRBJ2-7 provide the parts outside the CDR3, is DSGVTQTPKHLITATGQRVTLRCSPRSGDLSVYWYQQSLDQGLQFLIQYYNGEERAKGNILERFSAQQFPDLHSELNLSSLELGDSALYFCASSLSWGAYEQYFGPGTRLTVT.

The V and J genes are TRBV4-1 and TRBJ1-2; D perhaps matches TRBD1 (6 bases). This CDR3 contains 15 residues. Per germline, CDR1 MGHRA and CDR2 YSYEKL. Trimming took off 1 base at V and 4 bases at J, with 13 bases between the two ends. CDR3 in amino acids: CASSQAASGVYGYTF. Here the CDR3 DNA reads TGCGCCAGCAGCCAAGCCGCCTCAGGGGTCTATGGCTACACCTTC.

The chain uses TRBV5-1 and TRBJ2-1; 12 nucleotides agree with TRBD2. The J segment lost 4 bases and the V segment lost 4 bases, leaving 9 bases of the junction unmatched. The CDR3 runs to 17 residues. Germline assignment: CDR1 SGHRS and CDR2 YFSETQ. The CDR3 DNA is TGCGCCAGCAGCAGTAAACTAGCGGGGGGTTATTACAATGAGCAGTTCTTC. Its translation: CASSSKLAGGYYNEQFF.

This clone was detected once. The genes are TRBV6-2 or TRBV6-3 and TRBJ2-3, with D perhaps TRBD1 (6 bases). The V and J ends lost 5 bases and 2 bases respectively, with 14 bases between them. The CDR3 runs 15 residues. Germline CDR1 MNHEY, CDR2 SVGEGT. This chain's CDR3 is CASSEMQGTTDTQYF. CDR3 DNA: TGTGCCAGCAGTGAGATGCAGGGGACCACAGATACGCAGTATTTT.